This T cell receptor (beta chain) was captured by sequencing in a study of regulatory T cells in long-lasting Graves disease. Whole-study results and caveats: Peripheral blood, not thyroid tissue, was the sole material studied.

The CDR3 runs to 14 residues. V was trimmed by 3 bases and J by 0 bases, leaving 6 bases between them. Germline CDR1 reads SGHTA; CDR2 reads FQGNSA. Time point given: persistent/refractory GD, antithyroid drugs over 5 years with positive TRAb. RNA extracted from PBMCs served as the sequencing template. In this sample, this clonotype turned up many times. Its specificity is not known. The authors built TCR beta libraries using iRepertoire HTBI primers and Arm-PCR of CDR3 regions. Source study methods: Spanning all samples, the identified segments comprised around 62 TRBV and some 15 TRBJ. TCRdb reanalysed the multiplex PCR reads using MiXCR and keeps one entry per CDR3 protein. The V and J calls, along with clone size, are taken from TCRdb and not from the paper's own processing. The data show fewer than 600,000 distinct CDR3 sequences, with about 20% seen just once and about an eighth held by the top ten.

The clonotype originates from a female donor with Graves disease. The chain has TRBV7-2 and TRBJ1-3, with D maybe TRBD1 (5 bases). The specimen comprised peripheral blood mononuclear cells (PBMCs), sampled when the disease was refractory, from a patient treated with antithyroid drugs. The CDR3 nucleotides read TGTGCCAGCAGCTTTACAGGCTCTGGAAACACCATATATTTT. It yields the protein CASSFTGSGNTIYF. Full variable domain (remainder filled in from reference TRBV7-2 and TRBJ1-3): GAGVSQSPSNKVTEKGKDVELRCDPISGHTALYWYRQSLGQGLEFLIYFQGNSAPDKSGLPSDRFSAERTGGSVSTLTIQRTQQEDSAVYLCASSFTGSGNTIYFGEGSWLTVV.